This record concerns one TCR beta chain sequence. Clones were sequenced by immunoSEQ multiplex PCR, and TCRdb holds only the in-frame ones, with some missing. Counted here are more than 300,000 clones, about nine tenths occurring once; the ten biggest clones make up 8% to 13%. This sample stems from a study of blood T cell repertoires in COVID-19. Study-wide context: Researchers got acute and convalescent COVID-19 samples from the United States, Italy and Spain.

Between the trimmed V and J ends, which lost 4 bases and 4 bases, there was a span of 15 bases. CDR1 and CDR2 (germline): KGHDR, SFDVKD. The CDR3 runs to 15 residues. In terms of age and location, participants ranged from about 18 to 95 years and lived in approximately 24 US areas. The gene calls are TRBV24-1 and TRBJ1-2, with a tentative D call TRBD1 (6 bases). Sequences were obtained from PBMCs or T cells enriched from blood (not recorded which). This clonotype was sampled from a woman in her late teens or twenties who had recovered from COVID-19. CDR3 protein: CATSERGGGVYGYTF. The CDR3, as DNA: TGTGCCACCAGTGAACGAGGGGGGGGCGTCTATGGCTACACCTTC.